One and the same sample provided the 30 T cell receptor beta chains below, sequenced in a study of shared clonotypes between healthy human individuals. Method: immunoSEQ multiplex PCR; TCRdb's copy keeps in-frame clones and lacks some. Here the sample spans about 1.1 million clones, approximately 80% being singletons. The sequenced material came from memory CD4+ T cells from PBMCs. Subset in this sample: CD45RA-negative fraction. These receptor sequences come from a man aged 18 to 35 in good health. Some clones in this sample may be carry-over from other donors' samples.

The chain couples TRBV4-1 to TRBJ1-5; D not resolved. The CDR3 spans 17 residues. With 1 base removed from V and 1 base from J, the gap between germline ends came to 14 bases. Per germline, CDR1 MGHRA and CDR2 YSYEKL. This CDR3 reads CASSQAGYGQSNQPQHF. The CDR3, as DNA: TGCGCCAGCAGCCAAGCGGGTTACGGGCAAAGCAATCAGCCCCAGCATTTT.

This chain links TRBV6-5 with TRBJ1-2, with TRBD1 as a possible D gene (6 bases). Deletions cut 2 bases from V and 8 bases from J, with 12 bases between. The CDR3 covers 13 residues. Germline loops: CDR1 MNHEY, CDR2 SVGAGI. Here the CDR3 DNA reads TGTGCCAGCAGTTACAGGGGGGCTCGGGGCTACACCTTC. Residues: CASSYRGARGYTF.

The table lists this clone with a few counts. This rearrangement joins TRBV27 to TRBJ1-3; possibly TRBD1 for D (5 bases). CDR1 and CDR2 from the germline V gene are MNHEY and SMNVEV (reference sequence). Trimming stripped 6 bases from V and 4 bases from J, with 13 bases between. This CDR3 is 14 amino acids long. The CDR3 sequence is CASRQGDTGNTIYF. DNA for the CDR3: TGTGCCAGCAGGCAAGGGGATACGGGAAACACCATATATTTT.

For this clone: This CDR3 is also generated by other DNA sequences in the sample. The chain employs TRBV7-3 and TRBJ2-2; D might be TRBD1 (5 bases). CDR1 and CDR2 from the germline V gene are SGHTA and FQGTGA. CDR3 length: 14 residues. V gave up 5 bases and J gave up 2 bases, with 9 bases separating them. DNA for the CDR3: TGTGCCAGCAGCCGTGGGGCAAACACCGGGGAGCTGTTTTTT. As protein: CASSRGANTGELFF. The whole variable domain, filled in from reference TRBV7-3 and TRBJ2-2, reads GAGVSQTPSNKVTEKGKYVELRCDPISGHTALYWYRQSLGQGPEFLIYFQGTGAADDSGLPNDRFFAVRPEGSVSTLKIQRTERGDSAVYLCASSRGANTGELFFGEGSRLTVL.

The gene calls are TRBV18 and TRBJ1-4, with D unclear. Trimming cost V 1 base and J 7 bases, with 7 bases left between them. CDR1 and CDR2 (germline): KGHSH, LQKENI. The length of the CDR3 is 13 residues. CDR3 amino acids: CASSPRQSEKLFF. CDR3 DNA sequence: TGTGCCAGCTCACCACGGCAGAGTGAAAAACTGTTTTTT.

This clone was seen at least ten times. The chain joins TRBV29-1 to TRBJ2-3; TRBD2 matches at 9 bases. V gave up 4 bases and J gave up 2 bases; unmatched junction bases: 13. Germline V lookup: CDR1 SQVTM, CDR2 ANQGSEA. This CDR3 is 17 amino acids long. CDR3 amino acids: CSVVGGRVWANTDTQYF. The CDR3 nucleotides read TGCAGCGTTGTGGGCGGGAGGGTGTGGGCGAACACAGATACGCAGTATTTT.

This clone was observed a handful of times. This sequence joins TRBV7-9 and TRBJ1-1; tentative D call: TRBD1 (6 bases). The V gene lost 4 bases and the J gene lost 11 bases, with 17 bases spanning the gap. CDR1 is SEHNR, CDR2 FQNEAQ, per germline (reference sequence). The CDR3 contains 13 residues. CDR3 in amino acids: CASSSNRAGDAFF. In DNA form, the CDR3 reads TGTGCCAGCAGCTCAAACAGGGCCGGAGATGCTTTCTTT.

The chain links TRBV11-3 to TRBJ2-7, with D unresolved. Trimming shortened V by 5 bases and J by 5 bases, and 16 bases separated the two germline ends. CDR3 length: 14 amino acids. The germline V gene has CDR1 SGHNT and CDR2 YENEEA. In DNA form, the CDR3 reads TGTGCCAGCAGCCCGGGTCCCGGCACCAACGAGCAGTACTTC. Translating gives CASSPGPGTNEQYF.

The CDR3 loop reads CSVSYGTGGYTF. In nucleotides, the CDR3 is TGCAGCGTTTCATACGGGACAGGTGGCTACACCTTC. V is TRBV29-1 and J is TRBJ1-2; 8 bases fit TRBD1. The CDR3 consists of 12 residues. V lost 5 bases, J lost 7 bases, and 6 bases stayed unmatched. Germline V gene data show CDR1 as SQVTM and CDR2 as ANQGSEA.

This sequence joins TRBV4-2 and TRBJ2-7, with D unresolved. The CDR3 is made up of 15 amino acids. The V end lost 1 base, the J end lost 0 bases, and 10 bases lay between the germline ends. Germline CDR1 reads LGHNA; CDR2 reads YNFKEQ. CDR3 residues: CASSQVALDSYEQYF. As DNA, the CDR3 is TGTGCCAGCAGCCAAGTTGCTCTGGACTCCTACGAGCAGTACTTC.

This clone has a handful of counts. J is TRBJ1-2 and V is TRBV6-5; 7 nucleotides line up with TRBD1. V was clipped by 11 bases and J by 8 bases; unmatched bases: 11. Germline values: CDR1 MNHEY, CDR2 SVGAGI. The CDR3 has 12 amino acids. CDR3 DNA sequence: TGTGCCGCCAAGGGGGCGCAGAGGGGCTACACCTTC. Translation gives CAAKGAQRGYTF.

This clone was observed a single time. This rearrangement joins TRBV4-2 to TRBJ1-1; tentatively, D is TRBD1 (5 bases). CDR3 length: 16 amino acids. The ends were cut back, 0 bases at V and 4 bases at J, with 15 bases in the middle. Germline CDR1 reads LGHNA; CDR2 reads YNFKEQ. The CDR3 DNA is TGTGCCAGCAGCCAAGATGGGGCTGCGGGGAGCACTGAAGCTTTCTTT. It is translated as CASSQDGAAGSTEAFF.

This chain connects TRBV27 to TRBJ1-2, with 7 positions matching TRBD1. J was trimmed by 8 bases and V by 6 bases; bases with no gene match: 9. The germline gives CDR1 MNHEY, CDR2 SMNVEV (reference sequence). CDR3 length: 13 amino acids. The CDR3 bases are TGTGCCAGCAGGGAGAGAGGGGGCCAAGGCTACACCTTC. This translates into CASRERGGQGYTF.

This chain connects TRBV6-1 to TRBJ2-2; TRBD1 matches at 7 bases. The V and J ends lost 6 bases and 2 bases, in that order; junction bases with no gene match: 6. CDR3 size: 15 residues. The germline gives CDR1 MNHNS, CDR2 SASEGT. CDR3 sequence reads: CASRGRGLNTGELFF. The DNA for the CDR3 is TGTGCCAGCAGGGGCAGGGGGTTAAACACCGGGGAGCTGTTTTTT.

This rearrangement joins TRBV5-8 to TRBJ2-5; D perhaps matches TRBD2 (5 bases). From germline, CDR1 is SGHTS and CDR2 YDEGEE. The ends were cut back, 5 bases at V and 5 bases at J, with 13 bases in the middle. This CDR3 region has 13 residues. CDR3 DNA sequence: TGTGCCAGCAGGGGTCGGGGAAAGGAGACCCAGTACTTC. It yields the protein CASRGRGKETQYF.

V is TRBV5-1 and J is TRBJ2-2; D is unresolved. Trimming took off 0 bases at V and 1 base at J, with 7 bases between the two ends. The CDR3 contains 15 residues. Germline assignment: CDR1 SGHRS and CDR2 YFSETQ. CDR3 nucleotides: TGCGCCAGCAGCTTGGACGGTAGGAACACCGGGGAGCTGTTTTTT. Amino acids: CASSLDGRNTGELFF.

The chain recombines TRBV6-1 with TRBJ1-5; the D is unclear. CDR3 length: 14 amino acids. Germline V CDR1 and CDR2: MNHNS, SASEGT. The V gene lost 0 bases and the J gene lost 7 bases, with 10 bases spanning the gap. CDR3 loop: CASSEAASRQPQHF. For the CDR3, the DNA is TGTGCCAGCAGTGAAGCGGCCAGCAGGCAGCCCCAGCATTTT.

This sequence joins TRBV11-2 and TRBJ1-1, with 8 bases identical to TRBD1. Trimming cost V 0 bases and J 4 bases; bases outside gene matches: 1. Germline lookup yields CDR1 SGHAT and CDR2 FQNNGV. CDR3 size: 14 residues. In DNA form, the CDR3 reads TGTGCCAGCAGCTTAGATGGGACAGGCACTGAAGCTTTCTTT. Amino acids: CASSLDGTGTEAFF.

The chain combines TRBV28 with TRBJ1-3; D is perhaps TRBD1 (5 bases). Between the trimmed V and J ends, which lost 3 bases and 5 bases, there was a span of 11 bases. CDR1 is MDHEN, CDR2 SYDVKM, per germline. The CDR3 spans 14 residues. CDR3 protein: CASSLAQGRNTIYF. The CDR3 DNA reads as TGTGCCAGCAGTTTGGCCCAGGGAAGAAACACCATATATTTT.

This chain uses TRBV18 with TRBJ2-1; 7 bases line up with TRBD1. The CDR3 is 15 residues long. The ends lost 3 bases at V and 8 bases at J; junction bases unmatched: 10. Germline CDR1 and CDR2: KGHSH and LQKENI. In DNA form, the CDR3 reads TGTGCCAGCTCACCCAAAAGGGCAGGGGGTGATGAGCAGTTCTTC. Translation: CASSPKRAGGDEQFF.

CDR3 sequence reads: CASSVGQPRSGNTIYF. DNA for the CDR3: TGTGCCAGCAGTGTCGGACAGCCTCGCTCTGGAAACACCATATATTTT. The V gene is TRBV2, the J gene TRBJ1-3, with a weak D call TRBD1 (6 bases). This CDR3 is built from 16 residues. Germline V gives CDR1 SNHLY, CDR2 FYNNEI. The V end was cut by 4 bases, the J end by 0 bases, with 13 bases between.

About this clone: The junction does not match germline at one end; this may be a read error. In the same sample, other DNA sequences code for this CDR3. V gene TRBV5-6 combines with J gene TRBJ1-3, with 7 nucleotides matching TRBD1. Germline V lookup: CDR1 SGHDT, CDR2 YYEEEE. The CDR3 contains 16 residues. This chain's CDR3 is CASSEGQPLSGNTIYF. CDR3 DNA: TGTGCCAGCAGCGAGGGACAGCCTCTCTCTGGAAACACCATATACTTT.

The chain is built from TRBV28 and TRBJ2-1; D is perhaps TRBD1 or TRBD2 (5 bases each). Germline V gene data show CDR1 as MDHEN and CDR2 as SYDVKM. Between the trimmed V and J ends, which lost 4 bases and 3 bases, there was a span of 13 bases. The CDR3 is made up of 15 amino acids. The DNA of the CDR3 is TGTGCCAGCAGTTCTATAGGGACGGGCTACAATGAGCAGTTCTTC. The encoded protein is CASSSIGTGYNEQFF.

Comments on this clone: Different DNA sequences within this sample yield the same CDR3. The rearrangement joins TRBV28 to TRBJ2-7; no reliable D call. Germline V gives CDR1 MDHEN, CDR2 SYDVKM. V lost 5 bases and J 1 base, leaving 9 bases between the germline ends. CDR3 length equals 13 residues. CDR3 region: CASSPPRSYEQYF. DNA of the CDR3: TGTGCCAGCAGTCCCCCGAGGTCCTACGAGCAGTACTTC.

This clone was detected only a few times. The rearrangement joins TRBV30 to TRBJ2-1, with a possible D match to TRBD2 (5 bases). Germline CDR1 is GTSNPN and CDR2 is SVGIG (reference sequence). With 5 bases removed from V and 5 bases from J, the gap between germline ends came to 10 bases. CDR3 size: 12 residues. In DNA, the CDR3 is TGTGCCTGGGCAAAGAGGGACAATGAGCAGTTCTTC. Translating gives CAWAKRDNEQFF.

The chain combines TRBV4-1 with TRBJ2-3; TRBD2 matches 9 bases. Germline trimming cut 3 bases from V and 4 bases from J; bases unmatched to any gene: 11. Germline values: CDR1 MGHRA, CDR2 YSYEKL. The CDR3 contains 17 residues. The CDR3 coding sequence is TGCGCCAGCAGCCACCCTTTTAGCGGGAGTGGTGCAGATACGCAGTATTTT. Protein product: CASSHPFSGSGADTQYF.

This clone was detected once. A far more abundant clone sits one base away, making this likely a read error. Other DNA sequences of this sample code for an identical CDR3. V and J are TRBV7-8 and TRBJ2-3; no firm D call. Germline CDR1 reads SGHVS; CDR2 reads FQNEAQ. The CDR3 extends over 12 amino acids. V was cut by 3 bases and J by 0 bases, with 1 base left in between. CDR3 in DNA: TGTGCCAGCAGCTTCAGCACAGATACGCAGTATTTT. Translation: CASSFSTDTQYF.

This clone was counted only a few times. V and J are TRBV4-2 and TRBJ2-7; 7 bases agree with TRBD2. The CDR3 totals 15 residues. V dropped 1 base and J dropped 1; count of bases not matched to a gene: 4. Germline V gene lookup returns CDR1 LGHNA and CDR2 YNFKEQ. The CDR3 nucleotides read TGTGCCAGCAGCCAAGTCTGGGGGGGATCCTACGAGCAGTACTTC. Encoded protein: CASSQVWGGSYEQYF.

The V and J genes are TRBV27 and TRBJ1-5; D unresolved. The V and J ends lost 0 bases and 5 bases respectively, with 8 bases between them. From germline, CDR1 is MNHEY and CDR2 SMNVEV (reference sequence). CDR3 length: 14 residues. The chain's CDR3 is CASSLSRGYQPQHF. CDR3 in DNA: TGTGCCAGCAGTTTATCTCGCGGGTATCAGCCCCAGCATTTT.

The rearrangement joins TRBV28 to TRBJ1-2; TRBD1 matches 8 bases. The V gene end was trimmed by 6 bases and the J gene end by 4 bases; junction bases not matched to a gene: 10. CDR3 length: 15 residues. The germline gives CDR1 MDHEN, CDR2 SYDVKM. The CDR3 loop is CASRPTGTGVYGYTF. Written as DNA, the CDR3 is TGTGCCAGCAGACCCACCGGGACAGGCGTCTATGGCTACACCTTC.